A selection of T cell receptor beta chains follows, all from one sample in a study of blood T cell repertoires in COVID-19. TCRdb's table, derived via immunoSEQ multiplex PCR, lists solely in-frame clones and lacks some. This table has about 220,000 clones, roughly 80% appearing once. Input material: PBMCs or T cells enriched from blood (not recorded which). These TCRs come from a woman aged 40 to 50 who had been exposed to COVID-19. Each CDR3 is given with its conserved first and last residue. Each record gives: V gene, clone size, D gene, J gene, CDR3 protein, CDR3 DNA. D genes are given only for firm matches. For some rows the clone size is stated as once, few or many, or as a class when expanded; others skip it.

v_call: TRBV10-3; clone_size: .; d_call: .; j_call: TRBJ2-1; cdr3_aa: CAISGDNSYNEQFF; cdr3_nt: TGTGCCATCAGCGGGGACAATTCCTACAATGAGCAGTTCTTC
v_call: TRBV10-1; clone_size: .; d_call: .; j_call: TRBJ2-3; cdr3_aa: CASSEPRGGQRRDITGTQYF; cdr3_nt: TGCGCCAGCAGTGAGCCTAGGGGGGGACAAAGGCGGGACATTACTGGGACGCAGTATTTT
v_call: TRBV4-1; clone_size: .; d_call: .; j_call: TRBJ2-2; cdr3_aa: CASSQERGSSRTGELFF; cdr3_nt: TGCGCCAGCAGCCAAGAAAGAGGGAGCAGTCGCACCGGGGAGCTGTTTTTT
v_call: TRBV7-9; clone_size: .; d_call: .; j_call: TRBJ2-1; cdr3_aa: CASSLEDSEQFF; cdr3_nt: TGTGCCAGCAGCCTAGAGGACAGTGAGCAGTTCTTC
v_call: TRBV4-2; clone_size: .; d_call: .; j_call: TRBJ1-2; cdr3_aa: CASTPGESGANYGYTF; cdr3_nt: TGTGCCAGCACCCCTGGGGAGTCAGGGGCTAACTATGGCTACACCTTC
v_call: TRBV4-3; clone_size: once; d_call: TRBD1; j_call: TRBJ1-2; cdr3_aa: CASSVDRGRYGYTF; cdr3_nt: TGCGCCAGCAGCGTGGACAGGGGACGGTATGGCTACACCTTC
v_call: TRBV4-1; clone_size: .; d_call: .; j_call: TRBJ1-1; cdr3_aa: CASSQIFSNTEAFF; cdr3_nt: TGCGCCAGCAGCCAAATTTTTAGCAACACTGAAGCTTTCTTT
v_call: TRBV9; clone_size: .; d_call: TRBD2; j_call: TRBJ2-4; cdr3_aa: CASSVGSWGGMDIQYF; cdr3_nt: TGTGCCAGCAGCGTAGGGTCGTGGGGGGGGATGGACATTCAGTACTTC
v_call: TRBV7-2; clone_size: .; d_call: .; j_call: TRBJ1-1; cdr3_aa: CASSLEGPTEAFF; cdr3_nt: TGTGCCAGCAGCTTAGAGGGGCCGACTGAAGCTTTCTTT
v_call: TRBV6-5; clone_size: .; d_call: .; j_call: TRBJ2-5; cdr3_aa: CASSYLDRGGGETQYF; cdr3_nt: TGTGCCAGCAGTTACCTTGACCGGGGTGGAGGGGAGACCCAGTACTTC
v_call: TRBV6-5; clone_size: .; d_call: TRBD2; j_call: TRBJ2-1; cdr3_aa: CASSYYPGGPDEQFF; cdr3_nt: TGTGCCAGCAGTTACTACCCGGGGGGGCCGGATGAGCAGTTCTTC
v_call: TRBV29-1; clone_size: few; d_call: TRBD1; j_call: TRBJ1-2; cdr3_aa: CSVAGTVYGYTF; cdr3_nt: TGCAGCGTTGCGGGGACAGTTTATGGCTACACCTTC
v_call: TRBV24-1; clone_size: once; d_call: TRBD1; j_call: TRBJ2-2; cdr3_aa: CATSDPPPGGFSYGELFF; cdr3_nt: TGTGCCACCAGTGATCCGCCACCAGGGGGCTTTAGTTACGGGGAGCTGTTTTTT
v_call: TRBV4-2; clone_size: .; d_call: .; j_call: TRBJ1-5; cdr3_aa: CASSQFDSGDQPQHF; cdr3_nt: TGTGCCAGCAGCCAGTTTGACTCCGGGGATCAGCCCCAGCATTTT
v_call: TRBV2; clone_size: .; d_call: .; j_call: TRBJ1-6; cdr3_aa: CASSEGIQGGSPLHF; cdr3_nt: TGTGCCAGCAGTGAAGGAATCCAGGGAGGTTCACCCCTCCACTTT
v_call: TRBV28; clone_size: few; d_call: .; j_call: TRBJ1-4; cdr3_aa: CASSLAGGGGEKLFF; cdr3_nt: TGTGCCAGCAGTTTAGCCGGGGGCGGGGGTGAAAAACTGTTTTTT
v_call: TRBV5-4; clone_size: .; d_call: TRBD1; j_call: TRBJ2-7; cdr3_aa: CASSLGQGAYEQYF; cdr3_nt: TGTGCCAGCAGCTTGGGACAGGGGGCCTACGAGCAGTACTTC
v_call: TRBV28; clone_size: .; d_call: .; j_call: TRBJ1-1; cdr3_aa: CATTEWTAGNTEAFF; cdr3_nt: TGTGCCACCACTGAATGGACAGCAGGAAACACTGAAGCTTTCTTT
v_call: TRBV7-6; clone_size: .; d_call: .; j_call: TRBJ2-7; cdr3_aa: CASSLEVRRGEQYF; cdr3_nt: TGTGCCAGCAGCTTAGAGGTCCGACGGGGTGAGCAGTACTTC
v_call: TRBV19; clone_size: .; d_call: .; j_call: TRBJ1-5; cdr3_aa: CASSLQGPQPQHF; cdr3_nt: TGTGCCAGTAGTCTACAGGGCCCCCAGCCCCAGCATTTT
v_call: TRBV6-2/TRBV6-3; clone_size: .; d_call: TRBD2; j_call: TRBJ2-1; cdr3_aa: CASSYSRASGGHSYNEQFF; cdr3_nt: TGTGCCAGCAGTTACTCTCGGGCTAGCGGGGGGCACTCCTACAATGAGCAGTTCTTC
v_call: TRBV5-3; clone_size: once; d_call: .; j_call: TRBJ2-7; cdr3_aa: CARSRRASYEQYF; cdr3_nt: TGTGCCAGAAGCCGCAGGGCCTCCTACGAGCAGTACTTC
v_call: TRBV30; clone_size: .; d_call: .; j_call: TRBJ1-4; cdr3_aa: CAWTDPGANEKLFF; cdr3_nt: TGTGCCTGGACTGATCCGGGAGCTAATGAAAAACTGTTTTTT
v_call: TRBV7-9; clone_size: once; d_call: .; j_call: TRBJ1-4; cdr3_aa: CASSLREKLFF; cdr3_nt: TGTGCCAGCAGCTTACGTGAAAAACTGTTTTTT
v_call: TRBV4-1; clone_size: once; d_call: .; j_call: TRBJ1-4; cdr3_aa: CASSQDRATNEKLFF; cdr3_nt: TGCGCCAGCAGCCAAGATCGTGCAACTAATGAAAAACTGTTTTTT
v_call: TRBV12-3/TRBV12-4; clone_size: .; d_call: .; j_call: TRBJ1-1; cdr3_aa: CASSLLTNTEAFF; cdr3_nt: TGTGCCAGCAGTTTGTTGACAAACACTGAAGCTTTCTTT
v_call: TRBV7-2; clone_size: .; d_call: .; j_call: TRBJ1-2; cdr3_aa: CASSSYGRGYTF; cdr3_nt: TGTGCCAGCAGCTCGTATGGCCGAGGCTACACCTTC
v_call: TRBV5-8; clone_size: .; d_call: TRBD1; j_call: TRBJ2-6; cdr3_aa: CASSFSGGSGANVLTF; cdr3_nt: TGTGCCAGCAGCTTCTCAGGGGGCTCTGGGGCCAACGTCCTGACTTTC
v_call: TRBV3-1/TRBV3-2; clone_size: .; d_call: .; j_call: TRBJ2-2; cdr3_aa: CASSQGGPDTGELFF; cdr3_nt: TGTGCCAGCAGCCAAGGCGGCCCCGACACCGGGGAGCTGTTTTTT